A selection of T cell receptor beta chains follows, all from one sample in a study of T cells in Graves' hyperthyroidism and ophthalmopathy. TCRdb called the multiplex PCR reads again in MiXCR, with one record for every CDR3 protein. The sample comprises 650,000 to 700,000 distinct CDR3 sequences, 15% to 20% of which are singletons, and around 15% rests with the top ten. The sample comprised blood. These TCRs come from a middle-aged man with Graves' hyperthyroidism. Both conserved end residues are part of each CDR3. The order of the fields is J gene, D gene, clone size, V gene, CDR3 protein, CDR3 DNA. D genes are given only for firm matches. For some rows the clone size is stated as once, few or many, or as a class when expanded; others skip it.

j_gene: TRBJ2-1
d_gene: -
abundance: many
v_gene: TRBV20-1
CDR3aa: CSASVRDNEQFF
CDR3nt: TGCAGTGCTAGTGTCAGGGACAATGAGCAGTTCTTC

j_gene: TRBJ2-2
d_gene: -
abundance: once
v_gene: TRBV4-1
CDR3aa: CASSHDKANTGELFF
CDR3nt: TGCGCCAGCAGCCATGACAAGGCGAACACCGGGGAGCTGTTTTTT

j_gene: TRBJ1-1
d_gene: -
abundance: many
v_gene: TRBV5-5
CDR3aa: CASSKNRVRTEAFF
CDR3nt: TGTGCCAGCAGCAAGAACCGGGTGCGAACTGAAGCTTTCTTT

j_gene: TRBJ2-3
d_gene: -
abundance: many
v_gene: TRBV30
CDR3aa: CAWSVQFGTDTQYF
CDR3nt: TGTGCCTGGAGTGTACAATTTGGCACAGATACGCAGTATTTT

j_gene: TRBJ1-3
d_gene: -
abundance: -
v_gene: TRBV15
CDR3aa: CATSRDPMAVGNTIYF
CDR3nt: TGTGCCACCAGCAGAGATCCGATGGCGGTGGGAAACACCATATATTTT

j_gene: TRBJ2-5
d_gene: -
abundance: many
v_gene: TRBV9
CDR3aa: CASSESSWGETQYF
CDR3nt: TGTGCCAGCAGCGAAAGCTCCTGGGGAGAGACCCAGTACTTC

j_gene: TRBJ2-1
d_gene: TRBD1
abundance: many
v_gene: TRBV7-2
CDR3aa: CASSLGQGGSYNEQFF
CDR3nt: TGTGCCAGCAGCTTAGGACAGGGGGGTTCCTACAATGAGCAGTTCTTC

j_gene: TRBJ2-2
d_gene: -
abundance: -
v_gene: TRBV5-4
CDR3aa: CASSLSAGSNTGELFF
CDR3nt: TGTGCCAGCAGCTTGTCAGCAGGATCGAACACCGGGGAGCTGTTTTTT

j_gene: TRBJ1-1
d_gene: TRBD1
abundance: -
v_gene: TRBV12-5
CDR3aa: CASGLVYLGQARMNTEAFF
CDR3nt: TGTGCTAGTGGTTTGGTTTATTTGGGACAGGCGCGAATGAACACTGAAGCTTTCTTT

j_gene: TRBJ1-1
d_gene: -
abundance: -
v_gene: TRBV7-9
CDR3aa: CAIHKADTEAFF
CDR3nt: TGTGCCATCCACAAAGCGGACACTGAAGCTTTCTTT

j_gene: TRBJ2-4
d_gene: TRBD1
abundance: -
v_gene: TRBV5-6
CDR3aa: CASSLAPGQETLAKNIQYF
CDR3nt: TGTGCCAGCAGCTTAGCGCCGGGACAGGAGACTCTAGCCAAAAACATTCAGTACTTC

j_gene: TRBJ2-1
d_gene: TRBD1
abundance: many
v_gene: TRBV19
CDR3aa: CASSADRGLGNEQFF
CDR3nt: TGTGCCAGTAGTGCGGACAGGGGGTTAGGGAATGAGCAGTTCTTC

j_gene: TRBJ2-7
d_gene: TRBD2
abundance: many
v_gene: TRBV27
CDR3aa: CASSLTSGASYEQYF
CDR3nt: TGTGCCAGCAGTTTGACTAGCGGGGCCTCCTACGAGCAGTACTTC

j_gene: TRBJ2-7
d_gene: TRBD1
abundance: many
v_gene: TRBV28
CDR3aa: CASSTRDRGSYEQYF
CDR3nt: TGTGCCAGCAGCACCAGGGACAGGGGTAGCTACGAGCAGTACTTC

j_gene: TRBJ2-1
d_gene: TRBD2
abundance: many
v_gene: TRBV2
CDR3aa: CASSEGSGRVNEQFF
CDR3nt: TGTGCCAGCAGTGAGGGTAGCGGGAGGGTCAATGAGCAGTTCTTC